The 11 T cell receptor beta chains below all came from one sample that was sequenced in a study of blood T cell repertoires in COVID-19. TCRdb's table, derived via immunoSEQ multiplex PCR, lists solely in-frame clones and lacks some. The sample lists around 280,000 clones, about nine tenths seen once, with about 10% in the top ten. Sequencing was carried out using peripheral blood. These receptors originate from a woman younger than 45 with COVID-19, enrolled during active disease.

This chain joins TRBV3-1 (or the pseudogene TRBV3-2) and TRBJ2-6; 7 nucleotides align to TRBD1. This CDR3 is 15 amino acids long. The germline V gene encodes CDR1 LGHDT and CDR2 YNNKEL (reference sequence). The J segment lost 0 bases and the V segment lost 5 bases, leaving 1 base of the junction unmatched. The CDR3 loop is CASSRDSSGANVLTF. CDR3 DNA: TGTGCCAGCAGCAGGGACAGCTCTGGGGCCAACGTCCTGACTTTC.

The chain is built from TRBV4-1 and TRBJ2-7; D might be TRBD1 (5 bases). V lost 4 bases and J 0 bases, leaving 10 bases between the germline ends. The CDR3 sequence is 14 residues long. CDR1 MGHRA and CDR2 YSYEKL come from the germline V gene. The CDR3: CASSPGSSSYEQYF. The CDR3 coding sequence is TGCGCCAGCAGCCCAGGGTCAAGCTCCTACGAGCAGTACTTC.

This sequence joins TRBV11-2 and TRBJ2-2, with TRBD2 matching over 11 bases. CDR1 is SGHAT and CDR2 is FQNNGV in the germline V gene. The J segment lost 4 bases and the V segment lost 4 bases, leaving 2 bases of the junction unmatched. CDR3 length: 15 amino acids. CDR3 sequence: CASSYLAGGTGELFF. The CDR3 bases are TGTGCCAGCAGCTACCTAGCGGGAGGCACCGGGGAGCTGTTTTTT.

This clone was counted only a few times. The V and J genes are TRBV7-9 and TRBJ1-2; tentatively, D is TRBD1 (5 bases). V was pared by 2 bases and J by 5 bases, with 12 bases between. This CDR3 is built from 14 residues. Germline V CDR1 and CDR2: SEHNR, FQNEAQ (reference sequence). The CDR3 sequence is CASSLSQGRYGYTF. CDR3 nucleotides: TGTGCCAGCAGCTTATCCCAGGGTAGATATGGCTACACCTTC.

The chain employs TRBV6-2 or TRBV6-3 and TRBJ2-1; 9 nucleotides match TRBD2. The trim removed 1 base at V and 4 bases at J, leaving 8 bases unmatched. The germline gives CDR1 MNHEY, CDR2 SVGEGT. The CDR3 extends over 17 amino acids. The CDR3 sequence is CASSYWSSGIIYNEQFF. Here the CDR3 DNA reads TGTGCCAGCAGTTACTGGTCTAGCGGGATAATATACAATGAGCAGTTCTTC.

CDR3 nucleotides: TGTGCCAGCTCACCCATAGCCGACGGAGTGAACACTGAAGCTTTCTTT. As protein: CASSPIADGVNTEAFF. This sequence joins TRBV18 and TRBJ1-1; D is uncertain. Trimming cost V 3 bases and J 0 bases, with 14 bases left between them. In germline, CDR1 is KGHSH, CDR2 LQKENI. This CDR3 spans 16 amino acids.

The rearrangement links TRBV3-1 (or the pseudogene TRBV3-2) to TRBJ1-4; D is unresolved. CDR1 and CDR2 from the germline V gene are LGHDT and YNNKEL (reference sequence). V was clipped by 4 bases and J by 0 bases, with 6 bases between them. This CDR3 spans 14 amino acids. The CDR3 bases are TGTGCCAGCAGCCTGACACCAACTAATGAAAAACTGTTTTTT. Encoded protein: CASSLTPTNEKLFF.

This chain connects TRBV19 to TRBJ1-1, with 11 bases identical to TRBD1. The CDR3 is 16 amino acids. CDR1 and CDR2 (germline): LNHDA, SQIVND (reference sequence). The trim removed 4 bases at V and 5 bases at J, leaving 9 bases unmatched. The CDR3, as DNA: TGTGCCAGTAGTACGACTCTAGGGACAGGGGGGACTGAAGCTTTCTTT. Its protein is CASSTTLGTGGTEAFF.

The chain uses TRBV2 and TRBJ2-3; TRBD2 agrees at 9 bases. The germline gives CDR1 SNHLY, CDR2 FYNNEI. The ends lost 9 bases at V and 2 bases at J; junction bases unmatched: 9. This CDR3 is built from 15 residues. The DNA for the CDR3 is TGTGCCAGGGAGATAGCGGGGGCGCCCACAGATACGCAGTATTTT. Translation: CAREIAGAPTDTQYF.

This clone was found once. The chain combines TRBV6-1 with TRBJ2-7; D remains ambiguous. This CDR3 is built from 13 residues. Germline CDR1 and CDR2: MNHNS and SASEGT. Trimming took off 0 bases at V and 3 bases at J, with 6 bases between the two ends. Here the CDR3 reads CASSEATDYEQYF. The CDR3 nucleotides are TGTGCCAGCAGTGAAGCCACAGACTACGAGCAGTACTTC.

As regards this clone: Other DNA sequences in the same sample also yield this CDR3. CDR3 in DNA: TGTGCCAGCAGCGTAGGCGGTTCCAATCAGCCCCAGCATTTT. Its protein product is CASSVGGSNQPQHF. The chain joins TRBV9 to TRBJ1-5; D uncertain. Germline-derived CDR1 and CDR2 are SGDLS and YYNGEE. The CDR3 is made up of 14 amino acids. Trimming left V 0 bases short and J 3 bases short, with 7 bases between.